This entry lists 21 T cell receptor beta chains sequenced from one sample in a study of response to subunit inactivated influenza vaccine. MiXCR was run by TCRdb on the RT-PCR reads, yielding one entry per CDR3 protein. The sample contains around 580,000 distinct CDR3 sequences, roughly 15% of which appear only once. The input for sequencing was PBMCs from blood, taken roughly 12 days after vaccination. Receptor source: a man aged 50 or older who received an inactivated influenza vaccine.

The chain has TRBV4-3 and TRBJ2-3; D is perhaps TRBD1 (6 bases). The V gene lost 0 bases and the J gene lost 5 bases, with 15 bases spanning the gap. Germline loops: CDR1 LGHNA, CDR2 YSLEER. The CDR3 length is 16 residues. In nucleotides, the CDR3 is TGCGCCAGCAGCCAAGATGGTCCCCAGGGGATAGATACGCAGTATTTT. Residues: CASSQDGPQGIDTQYF.

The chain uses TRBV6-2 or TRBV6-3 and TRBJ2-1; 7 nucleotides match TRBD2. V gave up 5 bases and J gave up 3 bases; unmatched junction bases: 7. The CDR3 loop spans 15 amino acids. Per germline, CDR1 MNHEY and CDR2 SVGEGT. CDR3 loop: CASSKPGLHYNEQFF. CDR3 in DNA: TGTGCCAGCAGTAAACCGGGACTACACTACAATGAGCAGTTCTTC.

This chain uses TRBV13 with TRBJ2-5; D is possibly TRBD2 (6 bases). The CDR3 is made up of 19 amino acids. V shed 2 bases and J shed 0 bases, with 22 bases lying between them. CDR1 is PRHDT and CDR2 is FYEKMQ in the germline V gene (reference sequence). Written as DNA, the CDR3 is TGTGCCAGCAGCTTAAGGACCCACTTCGGGAGAACCTACCAAGAGACCCAGTACTTC. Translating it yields CASSLRTHFGRTYQETQYF.

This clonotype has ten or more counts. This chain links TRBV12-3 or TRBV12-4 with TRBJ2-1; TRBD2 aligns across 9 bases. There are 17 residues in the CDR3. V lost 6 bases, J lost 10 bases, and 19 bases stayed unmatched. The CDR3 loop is CASSPAQGAGGRGEQFF. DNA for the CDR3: TGTGCCAGCAGCCCCGCCCAAGGAGCGGGGGGCCGAGGGGAGCAGTTCTTC.

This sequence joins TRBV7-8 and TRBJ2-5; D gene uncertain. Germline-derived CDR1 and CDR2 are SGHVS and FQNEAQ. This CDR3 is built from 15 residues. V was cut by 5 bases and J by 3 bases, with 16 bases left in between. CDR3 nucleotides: TGTGCCAGCAGCCTCCTCCTAATGGCTAAAGAGACCCAGTACTTC. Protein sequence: CASSLLLMAKETQYF.

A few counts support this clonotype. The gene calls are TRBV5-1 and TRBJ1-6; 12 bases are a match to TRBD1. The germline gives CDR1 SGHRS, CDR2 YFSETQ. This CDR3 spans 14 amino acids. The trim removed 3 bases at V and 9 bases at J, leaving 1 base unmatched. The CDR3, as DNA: TGCGCCAGCAGCTGGGGACAGGGGGCTTCACCCCTCCACTTT. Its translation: CASSWGQGASPLHF.

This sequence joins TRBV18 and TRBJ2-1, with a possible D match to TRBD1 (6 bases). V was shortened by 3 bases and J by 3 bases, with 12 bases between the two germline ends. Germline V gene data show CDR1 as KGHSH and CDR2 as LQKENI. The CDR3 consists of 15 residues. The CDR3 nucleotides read TGTGCCAGCTCACCCTTCCGACAGGACTACAATGAGCAGTTCTTC. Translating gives CASSPFRQDYNEQFF.

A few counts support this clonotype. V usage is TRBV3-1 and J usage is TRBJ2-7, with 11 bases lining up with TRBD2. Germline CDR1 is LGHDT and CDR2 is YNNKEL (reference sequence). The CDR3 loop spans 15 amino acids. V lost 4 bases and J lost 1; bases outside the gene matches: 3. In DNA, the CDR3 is TGTGCCAGCAGCCCCATAGCGGGAGGGTCCTACGAGCAGTACTTC. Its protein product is CASSPIAGGSYEQYF.

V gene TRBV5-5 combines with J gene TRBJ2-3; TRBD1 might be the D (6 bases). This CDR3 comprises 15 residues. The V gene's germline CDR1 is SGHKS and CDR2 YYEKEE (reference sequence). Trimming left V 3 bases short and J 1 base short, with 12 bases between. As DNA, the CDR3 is TGTGCCAGCAGCTCCGGGACAAGGGGCACAGATACGCAGTATTTT. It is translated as CASSSGTRGTDTQYF.

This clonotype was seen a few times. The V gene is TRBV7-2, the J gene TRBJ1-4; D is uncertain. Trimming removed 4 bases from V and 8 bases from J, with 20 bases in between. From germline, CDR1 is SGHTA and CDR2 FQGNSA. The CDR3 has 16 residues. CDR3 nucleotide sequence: TGTGCCAGCAGCTCTGGCCGTCCGCGGGCTGGGGAAAAACTGTTTTTT. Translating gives CASSSGRPRAGEKLFF.

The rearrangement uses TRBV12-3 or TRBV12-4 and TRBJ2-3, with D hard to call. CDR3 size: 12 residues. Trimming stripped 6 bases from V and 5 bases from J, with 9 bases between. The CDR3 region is CASRGSGDTQYF. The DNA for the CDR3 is TGTGCCAGCAGGGGTTCCGGAGATACGCAGTATTTT.

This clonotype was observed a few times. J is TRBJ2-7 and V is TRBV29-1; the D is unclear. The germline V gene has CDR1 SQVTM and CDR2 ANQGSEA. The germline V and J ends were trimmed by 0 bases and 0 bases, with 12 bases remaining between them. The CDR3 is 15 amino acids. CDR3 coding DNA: TGCAGCGTTGAAGACCAGGACCTAGACTCCTACGAGCAGTACTTC. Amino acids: CSVEDQDLDSYEQYF.

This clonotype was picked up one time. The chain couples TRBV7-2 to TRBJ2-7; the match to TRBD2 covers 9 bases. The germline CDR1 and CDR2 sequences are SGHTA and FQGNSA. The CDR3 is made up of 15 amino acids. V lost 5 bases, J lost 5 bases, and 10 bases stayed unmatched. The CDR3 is CASSTVAGGRNEQYF. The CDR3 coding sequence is TGTGCCAGCAGCACGGTGGCGGGGGGGCGTAACGAGCAGTACTTC.

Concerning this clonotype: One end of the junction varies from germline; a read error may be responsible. The CDR3 nucleotides read TGTGCCAGCACTTACTCGGGAACAGGGGCCGAGCAGTACTTC. Its translation: CASTYSGTGAEQYF. The V call is TRBV6-2 or TRBV6-3, the J call TRBJ2-7, with 7 bases matching TRBD1. From germline, CDR1 is MNHEY and CDR2 SVGEGT. CDR3 length: 14 residues.

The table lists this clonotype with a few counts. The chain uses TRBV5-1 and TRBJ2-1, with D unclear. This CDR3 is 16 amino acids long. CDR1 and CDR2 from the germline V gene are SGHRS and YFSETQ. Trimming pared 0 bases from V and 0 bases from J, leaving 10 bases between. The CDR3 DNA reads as TGCGCCAGCAGCTTGGCCGGCCTGAACTCCTACAATGAGCAGTTCTTC. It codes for CASSLAGLNSYNEQFF.

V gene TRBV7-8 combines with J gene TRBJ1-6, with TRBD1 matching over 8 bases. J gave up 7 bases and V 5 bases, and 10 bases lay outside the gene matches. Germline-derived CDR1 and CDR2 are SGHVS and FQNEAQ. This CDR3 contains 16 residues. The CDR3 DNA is TGTGCCAGCAGCGCTAGACAGGGGTTGTGGAATTCACCCCTCCACTTT. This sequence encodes CASSARQGLWNSPLHF.

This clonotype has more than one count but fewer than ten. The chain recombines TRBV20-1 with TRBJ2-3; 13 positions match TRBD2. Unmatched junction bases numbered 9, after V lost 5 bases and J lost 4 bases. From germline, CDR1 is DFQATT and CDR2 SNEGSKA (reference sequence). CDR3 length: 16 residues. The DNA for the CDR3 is TGCAGTGCTCCTGATCGGACTAGCGGGGGCCCAGATACGCAGTATTTT. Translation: CSAPDRTSGGPDTQYF.

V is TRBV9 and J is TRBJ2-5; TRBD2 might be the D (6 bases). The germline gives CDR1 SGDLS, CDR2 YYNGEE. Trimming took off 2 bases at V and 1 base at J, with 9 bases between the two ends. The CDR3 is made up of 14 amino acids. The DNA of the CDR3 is TGTGCCAGCAGCGTTCTAGCGAGCCAAGAGACCCAGTACTTC. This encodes CASSVLASQETQYF.

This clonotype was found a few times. The CDR3 DNA reads TGCAGTGCCTCACCGACACACAAGACCTACAATGAGCAGTTCTTC. Translated, it gives CSASPTHKTYNEQFF. This rearrangement joins TRBV20-1 to TRBJ2-1; D unresolved. CDR1 and CDR2 (germline): DFQATT, SNEGSKA (reference sequence). The CDR3 is made up of 15 amino acids. V lost 6 bases to trimming and J lost 2 bases, with 17 bases between them.

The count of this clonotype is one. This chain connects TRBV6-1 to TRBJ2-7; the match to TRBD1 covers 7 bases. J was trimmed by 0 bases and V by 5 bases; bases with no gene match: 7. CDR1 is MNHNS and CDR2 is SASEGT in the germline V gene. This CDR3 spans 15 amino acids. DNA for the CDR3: TGTGCCAGCAGTCTTCTGAGGGACAGCTCCTACGAGCAGTACTTC. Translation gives CASSLLRDSSYEQYF.

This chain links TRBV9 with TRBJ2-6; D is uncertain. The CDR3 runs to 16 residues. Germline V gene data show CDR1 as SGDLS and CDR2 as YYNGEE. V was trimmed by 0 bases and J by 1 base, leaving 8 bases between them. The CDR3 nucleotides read TGTGCCAGCAGCGTAGCTCTTGATTCTGGGGCCAACGTCCTGACTTTC. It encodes CASSVALDSGANVLTF.